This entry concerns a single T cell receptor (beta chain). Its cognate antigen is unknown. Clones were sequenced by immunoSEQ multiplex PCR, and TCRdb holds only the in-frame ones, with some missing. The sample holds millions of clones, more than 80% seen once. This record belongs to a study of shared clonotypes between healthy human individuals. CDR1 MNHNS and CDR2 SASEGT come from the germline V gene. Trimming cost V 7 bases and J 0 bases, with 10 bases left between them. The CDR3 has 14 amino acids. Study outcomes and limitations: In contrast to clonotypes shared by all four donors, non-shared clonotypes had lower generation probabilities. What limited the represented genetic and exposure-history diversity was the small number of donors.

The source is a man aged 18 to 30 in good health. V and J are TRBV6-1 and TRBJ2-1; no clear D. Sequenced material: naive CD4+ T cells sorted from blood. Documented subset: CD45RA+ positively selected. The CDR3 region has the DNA TGTGCCAGCATTGCGGTAAGCTCCTACAATGAGCAGTTCTTC. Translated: CASIAVSSYNEQFF.